The 4 T cell receptor beta chains below all came from one sample that was sequenced in a study of siplizumab effects on memory and regulatory T cells (dated by TCRdb to 2018 to 2020). To prepare the library, the immunoSEQ multiplex PCR assay was applied. The source is immuneACCESS, and TCRdb retained only in-frame sequences with V and J called. Part of the clones is not carried over; for the studies checked, unresolved V genes explain less than half of this, and the remainder is unexplained. Recorded for this sample are about 40,000 clones; around 89% of them occurred a single time. The ten largest clones add up to under 0.3% of the sample. Input material: naive CD4+ T cells sorted from blood. Reading the label with the study, this specimen's cell subset or site is: unstimulated naive T cells. These TCRs come from a human donor in good health.

The chain links TRBV5-6 to TRBJ2-5; 7 nucleotides match TRBD1. CDR3 length: 16 amino acids. Germline V gives CDR1 SGHDT, CDR2 YYEEEE. V dropped 2 bases and J dropped 5; count of bases not matched to a gene: 12. CDR3 sequence: CASSLGQDRQGETQYF. The CDR3 DNA is TGTGCCAGCAGCTTAGGCCAGGACAGGCAAGGGGAGACCCAGTACTTC.

This chain uses TRBV7-6 with TRBJ1-1; TRBD1 aligns across 8 bases. Germline V gene data show CDR1 as SGHVS and CDR2 as FNYEAQ. The CDR3 runs to 17 residues. Trimming at V came to 2 bases and at J to 0 bases, leaving 8 bases not matched to a gene. In DNA, the CDR3 is TGTGCCAGCAGCTTAACAGGGGGAGAAGTTATGAACACTGAAGCTTTCTTT. Its translation: CASSLTGGEVMNTEAFF. Variable domain in full (rest from reference TRBV7-6 and TRBJ1-1): GAGVSQSPRYKVTKRGQDVALRCDPISGHVSLYWYRQALGQGPEFLTYFNYEAQQDKSGLPNDRFSAERPEGSISTLTIQRTEQRDSAMYRCASSLTGGEVMNTEAFFGQGTRLTVV.

The rearrangement joins TRBV7-2 to TRBJ1-1; tentative D call: TRBD1 (5 bases). Germline V gene data show CDR1 as SGHTA and CDR2 as FQGNSA. Trimming cost V 5 bases and J 10 bases, with 17 bases left between them. This CDR3 is 13 amino acids long. CDR3 coding DNA: TGTGCCAGCAGCCCGGGCCCGGGGCTAGGAGCTTTCTTT. Residues: CASSPGPGLGAFF.

A single count supports this clone. The V gene is TRBV27, the J gene TRBJ1-4; D remains ambiguous. Germline CDR1 reads MNHEY; CDR2 reads SMNVEV (reference sequence). The CDR3 is made up of 14 amino acids. V shed 2 bases and J shed 8 bases, with 12 bases lying between them. The CDR3 protein is CASSLGGLGEKLFF. The CDR3 DNA reads as TGTGCCAGCAGTTTAGGCGGGTTGGGGGAAAAACTGTTTTTT.